The 18 T cell receptor beta chains in this list originate from one sample, sequenced in a study of blood T cell repertoires in COVID-19. The method was immunoSEQ multiplex PCR; TCRdb's version includes in-frame clones alone and lacks a portion of them. The sample yields fewer than 700,000 clones, 85% to 90% seen once. The specimen was peripheral blood. All receptors derive from a woman aged 45-60 years with COVID-19, enrolled during active disease.

The rearrangement joins TRBV19 to TRBJ1-5; 7 nucleotides match TRBD1. The germline CDR1 and CDR2 sequences are LNHDA and SQIVND (reference sequence). V was clipped by 5 bases and J by 2 bases; unmatched bases: 3. The CDR3 has 14 residues. CDR3 nucleotides: TGTGCCAGTAGTCACAGGGGCGGCAATCAGCCCCAGCATTTT. Translating gives CASSHRGGNQPQHF.

The V call is TRBV5-4, the J call TRBJ2-7; perhaps TRBD1 as D (5 bases). Germline CDR1 and CDR2: SGHNT and YYREEE (reference sequence). The CDR3 covers 13 residues. Trimming cost V 0 bases and J 1 base, with 5 bases left between them. The CDR3 DNA reads as TGTGCCAGCAGCTTGGACAGGTCCTACGAGCAGTACTTC. Residues: CASSLDRSYEQYF.

J is TRBJ1-2 and V is TRBV29-1; the D gene is possibly TRBD1 (5 bases). Per germline, CDR1 SQVTM and CDR2 ANQGSEA. This CDR3 has 15 residues. The V and J ends lost 4 bases and 8 bases respectively, with 23 bases between them. In DNA, the CDR3 is TGCAGCGTTGCCCCGGTGGCCAGGGTGGAGAGGGGCTACACCTTC. Amino acids: CSVAPVARVERGYTF.

The rearrangement joins TRBV3-1 (or the pseudogene TRBV3-2) to TRBJ2-1, with 10 bases matching TRBD1. Trimming at V came to 5 bases and at J to 5 bases, leaving 3 bases not matched to a gene. CDR3 length: 14 amino acids. From germline, CDR1 is LGHDT and CDR2 YNNKEL (reference sequence). The CDR3 DNA is TGTGCCAGCAGCAGGGACAGGGGCCACAATGAGCAGTTCTTC. It specifies CASSRDRGHNEQFF.

This rearrangement joins TRBV5-6 to TRBJ1-1; D unresolved. The CDR3 runs 13 residues. V was clipped by 4 bases and J by 1 base, with 8 bases between them. Germline V lookup: CDR1 SGHDT, CDR2 YYEEEE. CDR3 in DNA: TGTGCCAGCAGCCTAGGCTCGAACACTGAAGCTTTCTTT. Translated: CASSLGSNTEAFF.

Comments on this clone: Within the sample, other DNA sequences also encode this same CDR3. The J gene is TRBJ2-7, the V gene TRBV5-4; 9 nucleotides agree with TRBD1. After removal of 1 base from V and 1 base from J, the junction contained 3 bases not matched to a gene. Germline values: CDR1 SGHNT, CDR2 YYREEE (reference sequence). This CDR3 has 15 residues. This CDR3 is CASSLPGQGSYEQYF. In DNA form, the CDR3 reads TGTGCCAGCAGCTTGCCGGGACAGGGATCCTACGAGCAGTACTTC.

This chain links TRBV7-5 with TRBJ2-7; the table assigns TRBD1, which was not confirmed against the DNA. TRBV7-5 is a listed pseudogene. The CDR3 is 17 residues long. CDR3 residues: CARSPRTFSRPSYEQYF. In nucleotides, the CDR3 is TGTGCCAGAAGCCCCCGGACATTCTCGCGACCTAGCTACGAGCAGTACTTC.

A few counts support this clone. The genes are TRBV21-1 and TRBJ2-7; TRBD1 is taken as the D call from the table, unchecked against the DNA. TRBV21-1 is marked as a pseudogene. CDR3 length equals 12 residues. The CDR3 region is CASSRDRREQYF. For the CDR3, the DNA is TGTGCCAGCAGCCGGGACAGAAGGGAGCAGTACTTC.

The V gene is TRBV6-5, the J gene TRBJ2-7; 9 nucleotides agree with TRBD1. Germline lookup yields CDR1 MNHEY and CDR2 SVGAGI. The CDR3 contains 14 residues. V lost 4 bases and J lost 3; bases outside the gene matches: 4. CDR3 DNA: TGTGCCAGCAGTTCGGGGACAGGGTACTACGAGCAGTACTTC. Its protein is CASSSGTGYYEQYF.

This sequence joins TRBV2 and TRBJ2-1; 7 bases map to TRBD2. The germline V gene encodes CDR1 SNHLY and CDR2 FYNNEI. The CDR3 covers 15 residues. Trimming took 4 bases from V and 8 from J; bases not matched to a gene: 11. In DNA form, the CDR3 reads TGTGCCAGCAGTGGGGACTACCCATTGGATCATGAGCAGTTCTTC. This sequence encodes CASSGDYPLDHEQFF.

The V and J genes are TRBV21-1 and TRBJ1-4; the table's TRBD1 call for D was not verified on the DNA. TRBV21-1 is assigned pseudogene status. The CDR3 covers 13 residues. In DNA, the CDR3 is TGTGCCAGCAGCTGGGCAGGGGGGTGGAAACTGTTTTTT. Translated, it gives CASSWAGGWKLFF.

The chain recombines TRBV30 with TRBJ1-3; D uncertain. The V gene lost 0 bases and the J gene lost 2 bases, with 11 bases spanning the gap. The germline gives CDR1 GTSNPN, CDR2 SVGIG (reference sequence). The CDR3 is 15 amino acids. In nucleotides, the CDR3 is TGTGCCTGGAGTGTGGGCCCCGAGCCTGGAAACACCATATATTTT. It codes for CAWSVGPEPGNTIYF.

This clone was counted a single time. The J gene is TRBJ1-1, the V gene TRBV10-2, with D tentatively TRBD1 (5 bases). Trimming shortened V by 3 bases and J by 4 bases, and 6 bases separated the two germline ends. This CDR3 has 12 amino acids. Germline V gene lookup returns CDR1 WSHSY and CDR2 SAAADI. The chain's CDR3 is CASSDRVTEAFF. The CDR3 coding sequence is TGCGCCAGCAGTGACAGGGTCACTGAAGCTTTCTTT.

The table lists this clone with a count of one. V gene TRBV6-5 combines with J gene TRBJ2-7, with D maybe TRBD2 (6 bases). Germline-derived CDR1 and CDR2 are MNHEY and SVGAGI. V lost 8 bases, J lost 2 bases, and 16 bases lay in between. This CDR3 has 14 amino acids. The CDR3 nucleotides read TGTGCCAGCTCCCCCCGGGGGAACCCCTACGAGCAGTACTTC. It yields the protein CASSPRGNPYEQYF.

This clone was counted a single time. CDR3: CATSDSPGPSEGEQFF. The CDR3 DNA is TGTGCCACCAGTGATTCACCCGGGCCCTCGGAGGGTGAGCAGTTCTTC. V and J are TRBV24-1 and TRBJ2-1, with D possibly TRBD2 on 6 matching bases. Trimming pared 2 bases from V and 9 bases from J, leaving 19 bases between. CDR1 is KGHDR, CDR2 SFDVKD, per germline. The CDR3 length is 16 residues.

This clone was counted a few times. This chain links TRBV10-3 with TRBJ1-1, with D uncertain. V shed 7 bases and J shed 1 base, with 19 bases lying between them. This CDR3 contains 16 residues. The germline V gene encodes CDR1 ENHRY and CDR2 SYGVKD. The CDR3 DNA reads as TGTGCCATCACGGAAGCCGGGCCGCGGGGGAACACTGAAGCTTTCTTT. This gives the protein CAITEAGPRGNTEAFF.

V is TRBV2 and J is TRBJ2-3; D is perhaps TRBD2 (5 bases). There are 15 residues in the CDR3. Trimming stripped 5 bases from V and 2 bases from J, with 14 bases between. Germline V gives CDR1 SNHLY, CDR2 FYNNEI. The CDR3 sequence: CASSQGLPSTDTQYF. The CDR3 bases are TGTGCCAGCAGTCAAGGACTTCCCTCCACAGATACGCAGTATTTT.

Here the CDR3 reads CASSFRAEAFF. For the CDR3, the DNA is TGTGCCAGCAGCTTTAGAGCTGAAGCTTTCTTT. The chain combines TRBV5-6 with TRBJ1-1; D gene unclear. V was cut by 2 bases and J by 6 bases, with 5 bases left in between. Germline V gene lookup returns CDR1 SGHDT and CDR2 YYEEEE. The CDR3 consists of 11 residues.